Given below is one TCR beta chain in context. Its antigen target is currently unknown. Per-nucleotide qualities are absent, and no much larger clonotype sits a single base away. The sample belongs to a study of shared clonotypes between healthy human individuals (dated by TCRdb to the early 2020s). About the study as a whole: The cohort included three men and a couple of women between 18 and 49 years of age. To increase sequencing depth and limit assay-specific biases, TCR repertoire library preparation and sequencing were carried out by different laboratories using diverse techniques. Leukapheresis yielded between about 0.9 and 9 billion PBMCs per donor. Blood TCR repertoires of four to six healthy adults were deeply sequenced to estimate repertoire size and the extent of clonotype sharing between individuals.

Using the deep immunoSEQ assay, TCR CDR3 regions were amplified from genomic DNA by multiplex PCR. Extracted genomic DNA from each cell subset was spread evenly across all wells of several immunoSEQ 96-well plates, with each plate serving as a replicate. For unsorted PBMC, each replicate PCR was loaded with about 280 ng genomic DNA, equivalent to approximately 33,000 T cell genomes. Unsorted PBMC genomic DNA was sequenced across ten immunoSEQ deep assay plates. The purified libraries were quantified using a Qubit 3.0 fluorometer, sized with a Bioanalyzer 2100, and then quantified again using the KAPA Library Quantification kit. Each immunoSEQ 96-well plate was sequenced on its own single-read 150-cycle Illumina NextSeq 550 flow cell. Per the original workflow: Because only junctional sequences without quality scores were contained in the immunoSEQ output, filtering matching that applied to full-length reads could not be performed. Sequences were annotated with PyIR, a Python wrapper for IgBLAST v1.9, using IMGT germline references to assign V/J genes and CDR3. Reads with weak V/J assignments (E-value above 1e-6), missing CDR3, stop codons, out-of-frame junctions, or ambiguous translated residues were removed. V3J clonotypes were defined as sequences sharing the same inferred V gene, J gene, and CDR3 amino acid sequence. The percentage overlap between two repertoires was calculated by dividing the number of shared unique clonotypes by the size of the smaller repertoire. Richness of each repertoire was evaluated using RTK rarefaction, the Chao1 estimator, and Recon v2.1 estimates of unobserved clonotypes. As stored in TCRdb, this immuneACCESS dataset retains in-frame rearrangements with V and J assigned. A fraction of the clones does not appear; measured against another copy, unresolved V genes explain less than half of the discrepancy, and the remainder lacks a known reason. From that table come the V and J calls and clone size; the DNA was used to work out D and trimming. This sample comprises about 480,000 clones, 60% to 80% of them detected only once. Of the sample, about an eighth is held by the ten largest clones.

The donors were healthy, HIV-negative adults who had no recently reported acute infections or vaccinations. Only Caucasian adults living in Nashville, Tennessee, USA were represented among the donors. For unsorted samples, 90 million or so PBMCs were counted and genomic DNA was extracted with the QIAamp DNA Blood Mini kit. Blood was obtained by leukapheresis, after which PBMCs were separated by Ficoll-Histopaque density gradient centrifugation and cryopreserved in liquid nitrogen vapor phase. The germline V gene encodes CDR1 MNHNS and CDR2 SASEGT. The cysteine opens and the phenylalanine closes a CDR3 of 15 amino acids. CDR3 DNA is the only sequence kept; it has 45 bases, read in frame from the first base. The germline ends are 14 bases apart after V is trimmed by 6 bases and J by 2 bases. Points the paper makes about the study in general: Based on pairwise subsampling, the degree of clonotype sharing among donors was expected to be affected by sequencing depth. Because the study included only a small number of donors, the genetic and exposure-history diversity represented was limited. Sampling was limited to blood, and TCR repertoires in tissue likely differ from TCR repertoires in blood.

The sequenced sample consisted of PBMCs. The V and J genes are TRBV6-1 and TRBJ2-1, with a tentative D gene TRBD1 over 8 matching bases. The clonotype was recovered from a middle-aged woman in good health. Some clones in this sample may be carry-over from other donors' samples. The CDR3 amino acid sequence is: CASRGGTGAYNEQFF. At the DNA level, the sequence is TGTGCCAGCAGGGGAGGGACAGGCGCCTACAATGAGCAGTTCTTC.